This section outlines one TCR beta chain sequence together with its context. This clonotype was counted many times. This clone's antigen is unknown. Base qualities are not recorded, but no much larger clone differs from it by a single base. This sample was sequenced with an Illumina NovaSeq 6000. Using 5'RACE with constant-segment primers, TCRalpha and TCRbeta cDNA libraries were constructed, with sample barcodes and unique molecular identifiers added in the process. Trizol reagent was used to extract RNA from every sample. The libraries were amplified in two PCR steps, and the second step added a second sample barcode and Illumina TruSeq adapters. The libraries were sequenced on an Illumina NovaSeq using 2 x 150 bp paired-end reads. Turning to the authors' computational methods: The reads were demultiplexed and collapsed into UMI-guided consensus sequences using migec v1.2.7. Using mixcr v2.1.11, UMI consensuses were aligned to TRA and TRB V and J templates and then assembled into clonotypes. Clonotypes were classified as expanded or contracted when called significant by both edgeR and NoisET, with noise models trained on biological replicates. For edgeR calls, the thresholds were a false discovery rate-adjusted p below 0.01 and a log2 fold-change of 1. As an exploratory analysis of dynamics, max-normalized trajectories of the 1000 most abundant clonotypes were examined with PCA combined with hierarchical clustering. Separately sequenced CD4+ and CD8+ repertoires were used to assign the CD4 or CD8 phenotype of responding clones. TCRdb reprocessed the public reads (quality trimming at Q25 with fastp, clone calling with MiXCR) and kept in-frame beta chains. Rows are unified per CDR3 protein, each entry keeping the most common DNA and genes. TCRdb, rather than the study authors, made the V and J calls. Across this sample there are fewer than 110,000 distinct CDR3 sequences, with 13% to 15% seen only once. Together, the top ten hold around 43% of the sample.

This record belongs to a study of T-cell memory formation after mild COVID-19 (dated by TCRdb to 2020 to 2023). At the level of the whole study: Most TCR sequence clusters were specific to one of the two donors. In a couple of donors, T-cell clones that expanded and contracted after mild COVID-19 were tracked by sequencing TCRalpha and TCRbeta repertoires over time. The cohort was made up of two young adult volunteers, one female and one male, who were previously healthy.

Points the paper makes about the study in general: Contracting CD4+ clones were located mainly in the CM and EM memory subsets, whereas CD8+ clones were found to be enriched in EMRA. SARS-CoV-2 specificity was not confirmed for the second-wave clones peaking on day 37. Some responding clones were detected in pre-infection memory, which suggested that pre-existing cross-reactive memory T cells had joined the SARS-CoV-2 response. Only a couple of mild cases were covered by the study, and larger cohorts that include severe cases with pre-infection samples were considered necessary. From day 15 to 85, contracting clones showed balanced CD4/CD8 phenotypes, whereas a second wave of clones that expanded from day 15 to 37 leaned towards CD4+.

PBMCs were isolated by Ficoll-Paque density gradient centrifugation. Measured from the cysteine to the phenylalanine, the CDR3 is 17 residues long. CDR3 DNA is the only sequence kept; it has 51 bases, read in frame from the first base. V is cut back by 5 bases and J by 9 bases, with 16 bases in the junction unmatched. Looking up the germline V gene (reference sequence) yields CDR1 SEHNR and CDR2 FQNEAQ. Sequenced input: PBMCs or a T cell subset sorted from them (not recorded which). The chain couples TRBV7-9 to TRBJ2-1; 10 bases in the junction line up with TRBD2. The clonotype originates from a young man who had mild COVID-19 (a few samples of this study predate the infection). The sample titles of this study are shuffled in the database, so cell type and time point are left out; the donor was told from shared clones. Read as DNA, the sequence is TGTGCCAGCAGCCTCCCCTCCCTAGCGGGGGACATGGGTGAGCAGTTCTTC. Its translation reads: CASSLPSLAGDMGEQFF. Reference TRBV7-9 and TRBJ2-1 proteins supply the regions before and after the CDR3; the full variable domain is: DTGVSQNPRHKITKRGQNVTFRCDPISEHNRLYWYRQTLGQGPEFLTYFQNEAQLEKSRLLSDRFSAERPKGSFSTLEIQRTEQGDSAMYLCASSLPSLAGDMGEQFFGPGTRLTVL.